This entry concerns a single T cell receptor beta chain. This entry is derived from a study of blood T cells in healthy people across ages. Germline lookup yields CDR1 SGDLS and CDR2 YYNGEE. V was pared by 0 bases and J by 1 base, with 10 bases between. CDR3 length: 15 residues. The second PCR ran about 6 to 12 cycles with a sample-barcoded 5' primer and J-beta primers. TCRdb called the 5' RACE reads again in MiXCR, with one record for every CDR3 protein. The table shows 1,100,000 or so distinct CDR3 sequences, with around 43% occurring only once. This clonotype originated in a woman aged 60-70 years in good health. The sample taken for sequencing was blood. V usage is TRBV9 and J usage is TRBJ2-5; D perhaps matches TRBD1 (5 bases). This CDR3 reads CASSVDQGSQETQYF. The CDR3 bases are TGTGCCAGCAGCGTAGATCAGGGCAGCCAAGAGACCCAGTACTTC.